This TCR beta chain appears in the sequencing data of a study of CD8 T cells in Susac syndrome (dated by TCRdb to about 2019). A note on the overall study: Among the sequenced Susac syndrome patients, about 6 had clinically active disease and roughly 8 were in clinical remission. At the time of blood withdrawal, Susac syndrome patients were either therapy-naive, taking corticosteroids (with some also receiving IVIg), or on IVIg alone. Repertoire sequencing was used to test whether CD8+ T cell activation and differentiation in Susac syndrome was antigen driven. CD8+ T cell repertoire clonality was compared between 11 to 12 healthy donors, some 14 Susac syndrome patients and approximately 16 multiple sclerosis patients.

Peripheral blood CD8+ and CD4+ T cells from healthy donors, Susac syndrome patients and multiple sclerosis patients were profiled using high-throughput TCR beta sequencing. Recently defined diagnostic criteria for definite or probable disease were met by the Susac syndrome patients. Bulk CD8+ and CD4+ T cells were purified by magnetic negative isolation, while CD8+ TEMRA cells were enriched using FACS. Blood was collected in EDTA tubes and processed within 24 hours, with PBMCs isolated through density gradient centrifugation. PBMCs intended for TCR sequencing were cryopreserved in liquid nitrogen and thawed later in a water bath at 37 degrees C. A purity of at least 90% was achieved for sorted or isolated CD4+, CD8+ and CD8+ TEMRA cells. CDR1 and CDR2 were assigned from the germline V gene as LGHNA and YSLEER. V is clipped by 0 bases and J by 2 bases, and the sequence between their germline boundaries is 8 bases long. The CDR3 has 14 amino acids, counting the end cysteine and phenylalanine. Just the 42-base CDR3 DNA is kept, in frame starting at base 1.

RNA was extracted using the RNeasy kit, and roughly 0.45 to 1 ug of the RNA was reverse transcribed with random hexamers. The immunoSEQ multiplex PCR assay, which covers 54 Vbeta and 13 Jbeta segments, was used to amplify TCR beta CDR3 regions. To correct PCR amplification bias, a synthetic template baseline was used for both primer optimization and computational correction. The source study handled its data this way. Reads were annotated to V, D and J genes according to IMGT and were analyzed with immunoSEQ Analyzer, with only productive sequences retained. Clonality was computed as one minus Shannon entropy normalized by log2 of the number of productive unique sequences. For each patient and control, public and private clones were evaluated among the 100 most prevalent clones. A clone was defined as Susac-specific if it was absent from the healthy and MS cohorts, from over 1,000 published viral clones and from other ImmuneACCESS disease sequences. The public reads were reanalyzed by TCRdb: fastp trimming at Q25, MiXCR alignment, in-frame beta chains only. All rows with the same CDR3 protein become a single entry with the most common DNA and genes. These V and J calls are TCRdb output, not the study's own analysis. The sample records around 110,000 distinct CDR3 sequences, about 94% of which are singletons. About 0.27% of the sample lies in the top ten.

What the study reported, not specific to this receptor: Under 20 and five Susac-specific public clones were found in the total CD8+ and CD8+ TEMRA repertoires, respectively. The study acknowledged that relatively few individuals were included in the TCR sequencing and HLA analysis. CD8+ repertoires in Susac syndrome showed clonal expansion, which was highest in CD8+ TEMRA cells and was greater in clinically active patients than in remitting patients.

In the case of this clonotype: Its antigen is still unknown. No qualities accompany the bases; no much larger clone lies one base away.

Here the chain combines TRBV4-3 and TRBJ2-7; the D gene lacks a confident call. The sample comprised CD8+ T cells from PBMCs. This clonotype originated in a human donor with Susac syndrome. The nucleotide sequence reads as follows: TGCGCCAGCAGCCAAGATATACGGGCCTACGAGCAGTACTTC. This encodes CASSQDIRAYEQYF.